This TCR beta chain was captured by sequencing in a study of T cell repertoires in cytomegalovirus infection. Turning to the study itself: In public TCR beta signatures, there were indications of both CMV infection and matching HLA type.

Study-level points and caveats: There were HLA-C-restricted CMV-specific TCR beta clonotypes dominating the ex vivo response.

The CDR3 runs to 14 residues. Trimming pared 5 bases from V and 8 bases from J, leaving 16 bases between. Germline V gene sequence: CDR1 SGHAT, CDR2 FQDESV (reference sequence). This clonotype was counted between two and nine times. Its antigen is as yet unknown. In TCRdb, the reads were re-called with MiXCR into one record per CDR3 protein. This sample has over 150,000 distinct CDR3 sequences; roughly 20% occur once, and the top ten carry about 3%. V and J are TRBV11-1 and TRBJ2-1; TRBD1 might be the D (6 bases). Specimen: PBMCs. The clonotype originates from a human donor in good health (CMV status not recorded). Some clones in this sample may be carry-over from other donors' samples. CDR3 residues: CASSTRQALDEQFF. Written as DNA, the CDR3 is TGTGCCAGCAGCACCCGACAGGCTTTGGATGAGCAGTTCTTC.